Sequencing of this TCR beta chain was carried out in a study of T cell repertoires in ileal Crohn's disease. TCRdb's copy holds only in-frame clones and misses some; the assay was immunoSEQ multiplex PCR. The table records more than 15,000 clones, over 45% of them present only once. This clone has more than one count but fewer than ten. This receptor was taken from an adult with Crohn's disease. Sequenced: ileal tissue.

CDR3 DNA: TGTGCCAGCGGGACTAGCGGGTTCTACGAGCAGTACTTC. Translated: CASGTSGFYEQYF. This chain links TRBV2 with TRBJ2-7; 12 bases line up with TRBD2. Germline V gene sequence: CDR1 SNHLY, CDR2 FYNNEI. With V trimmed by 8 bases and J by 3 bases, 2 bases remained unmatched. The CDR3 loop spans 13 amino acids.